Included here is one T cell receptor beta chain sequence, with context. The CDR3 covers 12 residues. Germline V CDR1 and CDR2: SGHDT, YYEEEE. V was clipped by 0 bases and J by 10 bases, with 8 bases between them. This specimen belongs to a study of OX40 agonist ivuxolimab in advanced cancers. The overall study: Given to patients was ivuxolimab, an agonistic anti-OX40 (CD134) antibody.

Profiled with immunoSEQ multiplex PCR; TCRdb holds only in-frame clones, not every one. The data show 70,000 or so clones, 88% seen once. The V and J genes are TRBV5-6 and TRBJ2-1, with D tentatively TRBD1 (6 bases). Material: CD4+ or CD8+ T cells sorted from blood, obtained in a trial of the OX40 agonist ivuxolimab. This TCR was sampled from an adult with an advanced solid tumor such as melanoma, head and neck, liver or kidney cancer. This CDR3 reads CASSLVGTEQFF. The CDR3 region has the DNA TGTGCCAGCAGCTTGGTAGGGACAGAGCAGTTCTTC.